The sequence of this T cell receptor beta chain was determined in a study of shared clonotypes between healthy human individuals. Study background: Each donor's CD4 naive and CD4 memory cells filled three plates apiece, CD8 naive two, and CD8 memory one.

Looked up from germline, CDR1 is SGHRS and CDR2 is YFSETQ. The ends were cut back, 6 bases at V and 8 bases at J, with 12 bases in the middle. The CDR3 loop spans 12 amino acids. Here immunoSEQ multiplex PCR was the method, and the copy in TCRdb shows in-frame clones only, minus some. The sample holds about 530,000 clones, 90% to 96% seen once. Remarks on this clone: Its antigen is still unknown.

Regarding the study as a whole: In contrast to clonotypes shared by all four donors, non-shared clonotypes had lower generation probabilities.

The V and J genes are TRBV5-1 and TRBJ2-4; D is undetermined. This clonotype was obtained from a woman in her thirties in good health. Sequencing was done on a sample of naive CD4+ T cells sorted from blood. This sample's subset: CD45RA+ positively selected. The CDR3 region is CASKGSRDIQYF. CDR3 bases: TGCGCCAGCAAGGGTTCTAGGGACATTCAGTACTTC.